This entry is about one T cell receptor (beta chain). Assay: immunoSEQ multiplex PCR; the TCRdb copy retains only in-frame clones and omits some. Found here are some 150,000 clones, under 95% of them singletons; the top ten hold approximately 14%. There are 14 residues in the CDR3. V was cut by 2 bases and J by 3 bases, with 9 bases left in between. In germline, CDR1 is MNHNS, CDR2 SASEGT. This sample stems from a study of control samples from healthy donors and cancer patients. The receptor was derived from a man aged 35 to 55 in good health. J is TRBJ2-3 and V is TRBV6-1; D might be TRBD1 or TRBD2, each matching 6 bases. Material: blood. This CDR3 reads CASSEQGRTDTQYF. CDR3 bases: TGTGCCAGCAGTGAACAGGGGAGGACAGATACGCAGTATTTT.